These 19 T cell receptor beta chains were all obtained from the same sample, sequenced in a study of Tregs in tolerant kidney transplant recipients. Mixed chimerism was transient after nonmyeloablative marrow transplants from related graft donors. Profiled with immunoSEQ multiplex PCR; TCRdb holds only in-frame clones, not every one. This table has tens of thousands of clones, 80% to 95% appearing once. Source: CD4+ T cells from blood (PBMCs), taken 12 months after the transplant. All receptors come from a human patient who received a combined kidney and bone marrow transplant. The graft donor may account for some of the T cells.

The chain employs TRBV6-5 and TRBJ1-1; D gene uncertain. The CDR3 is 13 residues long. Germline loops: CDR1 MNHEY, CDR2 SVGAGI. The germline V and J ends were trimmed by 3 bases and 1 base, with 6 bases remaining between them. CDR3 sequence: CASSYPGNTEAFF. Here the CDR3 DNA reads TGTGCCAGCAGTTATCCGGGGAACACTGAAGCTTTCTTT.

This chain joins TRBV19 and TRBJ2-1, with D uncertain. Germline CDR1 LNHDA, CDR2 SQIVND (reference sequence). Trimming stripped 1 base from V and 0 bases from J, with 13 bases between. The CDR3 is 17 residues long. The CDR3 region is CASSIVGPESSYNEQFF. CDR3 coding DNA: TGTGCCAGTAGTATAGTAGGTCCGGAGAGCTCCTACAATGAGCAGTTCTTC. The variable domain in full, with the rest retrieved from reference TRBV19 and TRBJ2-1, is DGGITQSPKYLFRKEGQNVTLSCEQNLNHDAMYWYRQDPGQGLRLIYYSQIVNDFQKGDIAEGYSVSREKKESFPLTVTSAQKNPTAFYLCASSIVGPESSYNEQFFGPGTRLTVL.

The V call is TRBV28, the J call TRBJ2-7; D is unclear. Trimming stripped 4 bases from V and 1 base from J, with 11 bases between. Germline V gives CDR1 MDHEN, CDR2 SYDVKM. CDR3 length equals 14 residues. The CDR3 DNA reads as TGTGCCAGCAGTTCCCCTCACATGTCCTACGAGCAGTACTTC. Its translation: CASSSPHMSYEQYF.

The chain links TRBV11-3 to TRBJ2-5, with D maybe TRBD1 (9 bases). The CDR3 extends over 17 amino acids. Germline V gives CDR1 SGHNT, CDR2 YENEEA. With 5 bases removed from V and 0 bases from J, the gap between germline ends came to 19 bases. CDR3 protein: CASSTGGGGHYQETQYF. The CDR3 nucleotides read TGTGCCAGCAGCACAGGGGGCGGGGGGCATTACCAAGAGACCCAGTACTTC.

This rearrangement joins TRBV30 to TRBJ1-2, with D possibly being TRBD1 (5 bases). The ends were cut back, 4 bases at V and 3 bases at J, with 9 bases in the middle. The CDR3 has 12 amino acids. Germline assignment: CDR1 GTSNPN and CDR2 SVGIG (reference sequence). The CDR3 nucleotides are TGTGCCTGGACACAGGCCTACTATGGCTACACCTTC. As protein: CAWTQAYYGYTF.

V is TRBV5-1 and J is TRBJ2-2; 7 nucleotides align to TRBD1. The V segment lost 7 bases and the J segment 2 bases; nucleotides outside the gene matches: 8. Per germline, CDR1 SGHRS and CDR2 YFSETQ. The CDR3 contains 15 residues. The CDR3 is CASRWGQYNTGELFF. The CDR3 DNA is TGCGCCAGCCGATGGGGACAGTATAACACCGGGGAGCTGTTTTTT. Complete variable domain (other parts from reference TRBV5-1 and TRBJ2-2): KAGVTQTPRYLIKTRGQQVTLSCSPISGHRSVSWYQQTPGQGLQFLFEYFSETQRNKGNFPGRFSGRQFSNSRSEMNVSTLELGDSALYLCASRWGQYNTGELFFGEGSRLTVL.

The gene calls are TRBV18 and TRBJ1-1; D is uncertain. Germline CDR1 is KGHSH and CDR2 is LQKENI. This CDR3 is built from 12 residues. V was clipped by 6 bases and J by 7 bases, with 12 bases between them. The CDR3 spells CASSRGEFEAFF. The CDR3 nucleotides are TGTGCCAGCTCCCGCGGAGAATTTGAAGCTTTCTTT.

This chain joins TRBV18 and TRBJ1-2; 11 nucleotides match TRBD1. CDR3 length equals 14 residues. Germline CDR1 is KGHSH and CDR2 is LQKENI. After removal of 3 bases from V and 10 bases from J, the junction contained 7 bases not matched to a gene. For the CDR3, the DNA is TGTGCCAGCTCACCGTCCGGGACAGGGGGTCTCTACACCTTC. It codes for CASSPSGTGGLYTF.

The table lists this clone with a count of one. The chain combines TRBV5-1 with TRBJ2-3; 7 bases align to TRBD2. Trimming at V came to 3 bases and at J to 6 bases, leaving 7 bases not matched to a gene. The CDR3 consists of 14 residues. CDR1 is SGHRS and CDR2 is YFSETQ in the germline V gene. The CDR3 nucleotides are TGCGCCAGCAGCTCCGGAGCGGGGTTGGATACGCAGTATTTT. It translates to CASSSGAGLDTQYF. The whole variable domain, filled in from reference TRBV5-1 and TRBJ2-3, reads KAGVTQTPRYLIKTRGQQVTLSCSPISGHRSVSWYQQTPGQGLQFLFEYFSETQRNKGNFPGRFSGRQFSNSRSEMNVSTLELGDSALYLCASSSGAGLDTQYFGPGTRLTVL.

The rearrangement joins TRBV6-6 to TRBJ2-1, with D maybe TRBD2 (6 bases). Germline values: CDR1 MNHNY, CDR2 SVGAGI (reference sequence). The CDR3 loop spans 14 amino acids. The V gene lost 6 bases and the J gene lost 4 bases, with 13 bases spanning the gap. The DNA of the CDR3 is TGTGCCAGCAGGGGTGGGAGGTCTTACAATGAGCAGTTCTTC. It specifies CASRGGRSYNEQFF.

This clone was detected once. V is TRBV5-4 and J is TRBJ2-1; 8 bases align to TRBD1. With 4 bases clipped from V and 9 bases from J, the junction kept 6 bases outside the gene matches. Germline V gene sequence: CDR1 SGHNT, CDR2 YYREEE (reference sequence). The CDR3 runs 13 residues. In nucleotides, the CDR3 is TGTGCCAGCAGCATTGACAGGGGCGGTGAGCAGTTCTTC. It yields the protein CASSIDRGGEQFF. The full variable domain, in which reference TRBV5-4 and TRBJ2-1 provide the parts outside the CDR3, is ETGVTQSPTHLIKTRGQQVTLRCSSQSGHNTVSWYQQALGQGPQFIFQYYREEENGRGNFPPRFSGLQFPNYSSELNVNALELDDSALYLCASSIDRGGEQFFGPGTRLTVL.

The CDR3 reads CASSALVSGANVLTF. The CDR3 DNA reads as TGTGCCAGCAGCGCCTTAGTTTCTGGGGCCAACGTCCTGACTTTC. V gene TRBV7-6 combines with J gene TRBJ2-6; no clear D. The CDR3 totals 15 residues. Germline loops: CDR1 SGHVS, CDR2 FNYEAQ. Trimming removed 5 bases from V and 1 base from J, with 9 bases in between.

The gene calls are TRBV9 and TRBJ2-2; TRBD2 is a possible D gene (5 bases). The ends were cut back, 4 bases at V and 6 bases at J, with 19 bases in the middle. The CDR3 totals 16 residues. Germline-derived CDR1 and CDR2 are SGDLS and YYNGEE. CDR3 protein: CASSSKHFGVSGELFF. Here the CDR3 DNA reads TGTGCCAGCAGCTCAAAACACTTCGGGGTCTCCGGGGAGCTGTTTTTT.

The J gene is TRBJ2-5, the V gene TRBV13, with 12 bases aligning to TRBD2. After removal of 3 bases from V and 5 bases from J, the junction contained 10 bases not matched to a gene. CDR1 and CDR2 (germline): PRHDT, FYEKMQ (reference sequence). The CDR3 spans 17 residues. The CDR3 DNA reads as TGTGCCAGCAGCTTCCTAGCGGGGGGGCCGGGAGTGGAGACCCAGTACTTC. This sequence encodes CASSFLAGGPGVETQYF.

This clone was detected a few times. The rearrangement links TRBV19 to TRBJ2-2, with D possibly matching TRBD2 (5 bases). The V end was cut by 7 bases, the J end by 5 bases, with 14 bases between. CDR3 length: 14 amino acids. CDR1 is LNHDA and CDR2 is SQIVND in the germline V gene (reference sequence). The CDR3 coding sequence is TGTGCCAGTATGACTCGGGGAGATACCGGGGAGCTGTTTTTT. Its protein is CASMTRGDTGELFF.

V is TRBV28 and J is TRBJ1-1; possibly TRBD1 for D (5 bases). This CDR3 is built from 16 residues. The germline CDR1 and CDR2 sequences are MDHEN and SYDVKM. With 2 bases removed from V and 6 bases from J, the gap between germline ends came to 19 bases. The CDR3 sequence: CASSLRPREGRAEAFF. DNA of the CDR3: TGTGCCAGCAGTTTAAGACCCAGGGAGGGTCGCGCTGAAGCTTTCTTT.

The chain is built from TRBV4-2 and TRBJ1-3; the match to TRBD1 covers 9 bases. Germline trimming cut 4 bases from V and 6 bases from J; bases unmatched to any gene: 7. Germline-derived CDR1 and CDR2 are LGHNA and YNFKEQ. The CDR3 sequence is 15 residues long. This chain's CDR3 is CASSPNRGLKNTIYF. CDR3 DNA: TGTGCCAGCAGCCCGAACAGGGGGCTGAAAAACACCATATATTTT.

This clone was seen a single time. J is TRBJ1-2 and V is TRBV7-2; 7 bases align to TRBD1. The CDR3 is 14 residues long. V lost 5 bases, J lost 6 bases, and 9 bases stayed unmatched. CDR1 is SGHTA, CDR2 FQGNSA, per germline. In DNA form, the CDR3 reads TGTGCCAGCAGCCGAGGGGGCAGGGGTGATGGCTACACCTTC. Residues: CASSRGGRGDGYTF.

V usage is TRBV28 and J usage is TRBJ1-1, with unresolved D. Germline CDR1 is MDHEN and CDR2 is SYDVKM. The CDR3 length is 13 residues. With 10 bases removed from V and 1 base from J, the gap between germline ends came to 13 bases. In nucleotides, the CDR3 is TGTGCCATCGAAACGGTCGGGAACACTGAAGCTTTCTTT. The encoded protein is CAIETVGNTEAFF.